A selection of T cell receptor beta chains follows, all from one sample in a study of naive and memory T cell subsets. MiXCR was run by TCRdb on the 5' RACE reads, yielding one entry per CDR3 protein. Among about 57,000 distinct CDR3 sequences listed, under 10% were seen once. These receptors were collected from a female donor in good health. The CDR3 runs from the conserved cysteine through the conserved F or W. A D gene is named only where the DNA matches it firmly. Size is omitted from some rows. Given values are once, few, many or a class for expanded clones.

j_gene: TRBJ2-1; v_gene: TRBV12-3/TRBV12-4; abundance: many; d_gene: TRBD2; CDR3nt: TGTGCCAGCAGTGCACTTCTCTTGAGCGGGGGATTCTACAATGAGCAGTTCTTC; CDR3aa: CASSALLLSGGFYNEQFF
j_gene: TRBJ1-1; v_gene: TRBV20-1; abundance: many; d_gene: -; CDR3nt: TGCAGTGCTGGGGGTGGAGGGATGAACACTGAAGCTTTCTTT; CDR3aa: CSAGGGGMNTEAFF
j_gene: TRBJ2-1; v_gene: TRBV29-1; abundance: few; d_gene: -; CDR3nt: TGCAGCGTTGATACGACTAGCTCCTACAATGAGCAGTTCTTC; CDR3aa: CSVDTTSSYNEQFF
j_gene: TRBJ2-7; v_gene: TRBV20-1; abundance: few; d_gene: TRBD1; CDR3nt: TGCAGTGCTAGAGACCAGGGGGCGACGGGGCGCGAGCAGTACTTC; CDR3aa: CSARDQGATGREQYF
j_gene: TRBJ1-1; v_gene: TRBV14; abundance: few; d_gene: -; CDR3nt: TGTGCCAGCAGCCAATTTCCTCGAACTGAAGCTTTCTTT; CDR3aa: CASSQFPRTEAFF
j_gene: TRBJ1-2; v_gene: TRBV4-1; abundance: -; d_gene: -; CDR3nt: TGCGCCAGCAGCCAAGATGGGGGTTTGGGTGGCGACACCTTC; CDR3aa: CASSQDGGLGGDTF
j_gene: TRBJ2-1; v_gene: TRBV29-1; abundance: few; d_gene: -; CDR3nt: TGCAGCGTTGAAGGTGGCCCGAGCTCCTACAATGAGCAGTTCTTC; CDR3aa: CSVEGGPSSYNEQFF
j_gene: TRBJ2-5; v_gene: TRBV2; abundance: -; d_gene: TRBD2; CDR3nt: TGTGCCAGCCCCGGACTAGCGGGGAACCAAGAGACCCAGTACTTC; CDR3aa: CASPGLAGNQETQYF
j_gene: TRBJ1-1; v_gene: TRBV6-6; abundance: many; d_gene: TRBD1; CDR3nt: TGTGCCAGCAGCCGACCCTCAGGGGGCGACACTGAAGCTTTCTTT; CDR3aa: CASSRPSGGDTEAFF
j_gene: TRBJ2-1; v_gene: TRBV19; abundance: -; d_gene: -; CDR3nt: TGTGCCAGTAGTTCTGACAGTTACTATCTACAATCGAATGAGCAGTTCTTC; CDR3aa: CASSSDSYYLQSNEQFF
j_gene: TRBJ2-3; v_gene: TRBV5-1; abundance: -; d_gene: TRBD2; CDR3nt: TGCGCCAGCAGCACGGGGCCGGCTAGCGGGGACACAGATACGCAGTATTTT; CDR3aa: CASSTGPASGDTDTQYF
j_gene: TRBJ2-5; v_gene: TRBV21-1; abundance: -; d_gene: -; CDR3nt: TGTGCCAGCAGCAAAAGTTCGGCACAGAAGTACCAAGAGACCCAGTACTTC; CDR3aa: CASSKSSAQKYQETQYF